One sample yielded the 26 T cell receptor beta chains listed below, sequenced in a study of T cell responses to AZD1222 COVID-19 vaccine. Clones were sequenced by immunoSEQ multiplex PCR, and TCRdb holds only the in-frame ones, with some missing. The table includes 150,000 to 200,000 clones, 92% detected once. Sequences were derived from peripheral blood, sampled 28 days after the second AZD1222 dose. The receptors come from an adult who received the AZD1222 COVID-19 vaccine.

This clone was observed once. CDR3 in amino acids: CSVETQIYGYTF. The CDR3, as DNA: TGCAGCGTTGAAACACAGATATATGGCTACACCTTC. This chain joins TRBV29-1 and TRBJ1-2; D is ambiguous. V was shortened by 2 bases and J by 5 bases, with 9 bases between the two germline ends. Germline CDR1 is SQVTM and CDR2 is ANQGSEA. This CDR3 has 12 amino acids.

CDR3 loop: CASRLDRGNGEQYF. CDR3 in DNA: TGTGCCAGTAGGCTTGACAGGGGAAACGGCGAGCAGTACTTC. V and J are TRBV19 and TRBJ2-7, with 8 bases identical to TRBD1. Looked up from germline, CDR1 is LNHDA and CDR2 is SQIVND (reference sequence). The V gene end was trimmed by 6 bases and the J gene end by 6 bases; junction bases not matched to a gene: 10. This CDR3 has 14 residues.

The gene calls are TRBV2 and TRBJ1-1; D perhaps matches TRBD1 (5 bases). Trimming removed 3 bases from V and 11 bases from J, with 13 bases in between. The V gene's germline CDR1 is SNHLY and CDR2 FYNNEI. The CDR3 is made up of 12 amino acids. CDR3: CASSDRAITAFF. In DNA, the CDR3 is TGTGCCAGCAGTGACAGGGCCATCACGGCTTTCTTT. Based on the CDR3 plus reference TRBV2 and TRBJ1-1, the full variable domain is EPEVTQTPSHQVTQMGQEVILRCVPISNHLYFYWYRQILGQKVEFLVSFYNNEISEKSEIFDDQFSVERPDGSNFTLKIRSTKLEDSAMYFCASSDRAITAFFGQGTRLTVV.

The genes are TRBV29-1 and TRBJ1-2, with 7 positions matching TRBD1. Germline CDR1 SQVTM, CDR2 ANQGSEA. This CDR3 is 14 amino acids long. With 3 bases clipped from V and 3 bases from J, the junction kept 7 bases outside the gene matches. CDR3 region: CSVDDGQGDYGYTF. As DNA, the CDR3 is TGCAGCGTTGATGACGGTCAGGGGGACTATGGCTACACCTTC. The variable domain in full, completed from reference TRBV29-1 and TRBJ1-2, reads SAVISQKPSRDICQRGTSLTIQCQVDSQVTMMFWYRQQPGQSLTLIATANQGSEATYESGFVIDKFPISRPNLTFSTLTVSNMSPEDSSIYLCSVDDGQGDYGYTFGSGTRLTVV.

This sequence joins TRBV11-2 and TRBJ2-5; the match to TRBD2 covers 14 bases. The CDR3 is 18 residues long. J gave up 5 bases and V 0 bases, and 8 bases lay outside the gene matches. Germline CDR1 SGHAT, CDR2 FQNNGV. The CDR3 DNA follows: TGTGCCAGCAGCTTAGATTTTGGGACTAGCGGGAGAGGGGAGACCCAGTACTTC. Translation gives CASSLDFGTSGRGETQYF.

This clone was found once. The chain employs TRBV19 and TRBJ1-5; D gene unclear. Germline V gene lookup returns CDR1 LNHDA and CDR2 SQIVND (reference sequence). This CDR3 spans 13 amino acids. CDR3 sequence (DNA): TGTGCTGCCGTCGGGTCTAGCAATCAGCCCCAGCATTTT. Protein product: CAAVGSSNQPQHF.

V is TRBV7-9 and J is TRBJ2-1; 14 bases are shared with TRBD2. After removal of 5 bases from V and 8 bases from J, the junction contained 5 bases not matched to a gene. This CDR3 contains 15 residues. Germline V lookup: CDR1 SEHNR, CDR2 FQNEAQ (reference sequence). CDR3 sequence: CASSPGLAGVHEQFF. CDR3 bases: TGTGCCAGCAGCCCGGGACTAGCGGGAGTCCATGAGCAGTTCTTC.

The chain carries TRBV6-4 and TRBJ2-1, with 9 nucleotides matching TRBD2. The CDR3 is 15 residues long. Unmatched junction bases numbered 8, after V lost 6 bases and J lost 5 bases. Germline CDR1 MRHNA, CDR2 SNTAGT. CDR3 protein: CASSASSGANNEQFF. CDR3 nucleotides: TGTGCCAGCAGCGCCTCTAGCGGGGCCAACAATGAGCAGTTCTTC.

CDR3 residues: CASSADGYEQYF. CDR3 nucleotides: TGTGCCAGCAGTGCAGACGGCTACGAGCAGTACTTC. The V call is TRBV2, the J call TRBJ2-7; no clear D gene. CDR1 and CDR2 from the germline V gene are SNHLY and FYNNEI. Between the trimmed V and J ends, which lost 4 bases and 3 bases, there was a span of 7 bases. This CDR3 comprises 12 residues.

The chain is built from TRBV11-3 and TRBJ1-5; 8 nucleotides match TRBD1. Germline trimming cut 7 bases from V and 6 bases from J; bases unmatched to any gene: 11. CDR3 length: 15 amino acids. Per the germline V gene, CDR1 is SGHNT and CDR2 is YENEEA. CDR3: CASIPQGALCQPQHF. As DNA, the CDR3 is TGTGCCAGCATACCGCAGGGGGCTTTGTGTCAGCCCCAGCATTTT. The variable domain in full, completed from reference TRBV11-3 and TRBJ1-5, reads EAGVVQSPRYKIIEKKQPVAFWCNPISGHNTLYWYLQNLGQGPELLIRYENEEAVDDSQLPKDRFSAERLKGVDSTLKIQPAELGDSAVYLCASIPQGALCQPQHFGDGTRLSIL.

The V and J genes are TRBV9 and TRBJ2-1; D uncertain. This CDR3 is built from 11 residues. Germline CDR1 reads SGDLS; CDR2 reads YYNGEE. Trimming removed 7 bases from V and 3 bases from J, with 5 bases in between. The DNA of the CDR3 is TGTGCCAGCGGCAGCTACAATGAGCAGTTCTTC. Encoded protein: CASGSYNEQFF.

Concerning this clone: At one end the junction does not follow the germline gene, possibly because of a read error. This chain links TRBV7-2 with TRBJ1-2; D unresolved. This CDR3 is 15 amino acids long. Germline CDR1 is SGHTA and CDR2 is FQGNSA. For the CDR3, the DNA is TGTGCCAGCAGCCTAGCGGAAGGGAGGGTCAATGGCTACACCTTC. Translating it yields CASSLAEGRVNGYTF.

The CDR3 is CASSPRPSSPSEAFF. The DNA for the CDR3 is TGCGCCAGCAGCCCGAGGCCATCCTCCCCCTCTGAAGCTTTCTTT. The V call is TRBV5-1, the J call TRBJ1-1; D gene ambiguous. The V gene lost 4 bases and the J gene lost 6 bases, with 19 bases spanning the gap. CDR3 size: 15 residues. Germline V gene lookup returns CDR1 SGHRS and CDR2 YFSETQ.

Only a few counts were recorded for this clone. The chain uses TRBV10-3 and TRBJ1-2, with no clear D. Trimming removed 3 bases at V and 4 bases at J, with 12 bases between. This CDR3 spans 14 amino acids. The germline V gene has CDR1 ENHRY and CDR2 SYGVKD. CDR3 DNA sequence: TGTGCCATCAGTGAAGGGAACCTTTTCTATGGCTACACCTTC. Protein: CAISEGNLFYGYTF.

This chain joins TRBV6-5 and TRBJ1-6; TRBD1 aligns across 10 bases. The CDR3 extends over 15 amino acids. After removal of 0 bases from V and 9 bases from J, the junction contained 2 bases not matched to a gene. CDR1 and CDR2 from the germline V gene are MNHEY and SVGAGI. For the CDR3, the DNA is TGTGCCAGCAGTTACTCCGGGACAGGGGTTTCACCCCTCCACTTT. Its translation is CASSYSGTGVSPLHF.

The V gene is TRBV28, the J gene TRBJ1-6; weak D call: TRBD1 (5 bases). V shed 3 bases and J shed 9 bases, with 12 bases lying between them. The CDR3 has 14 amino acids. CDR1 is MDHEN, CDR2 SYDVKM, per germline. The chain's CDR3 is CASSLGPLRSPLHF. The CDR3 DNA is TGTGCCAGCAGTTTGGGGCCGCTTCGTTCACCCCTCCACTTT.

This clone was seen a single time. The gene calls are TRBV10-3 and TRBJ1-4; 7 nucleotides match TRBD1. CDR1 is ENHRY and CDR2 is SYGVKD in the germline V gene. With V trimmed by 0 bases and J by 5 bases, 3 bases remained unmatched. The CDR3 totals 15 residues. CDR3 sequence: CAISESDRKNEKLFF. CDR3 nucleotide sequence: TGTGCCATCAGTGAGTCGGACAGGAAAAATGAAAAACTGTTTTTT.

This chain links TRBV4-1 with TRBJ1-5, with TRBD1 as a possible D gene (6 bases). The CDR3 sequence is 17 residues long. The V end lost 0 bases, the J end lost 1 base, and 13 bases lay between the germline ends. In germline, CDR1 is MGHRA, CDR2 YSYEKL. CDR3 sequence: CASSQDAGERSNQPQHF. The DNA for the CDR3 is TGCGCCAGCAGCCAAGACGCAGGGGAAAGAAGCAATCAGCCCCAGCATTTT.

The gene calls are TRBV25-1 and TRBJ1-4; D is unresolved. The CDR3 has 17 residues. The V gene lost 8 bases and the J gene lost 0 bases, with 19 bases spanning the gap. The germline V gene has CDR1 MGHDK and CDR2 SYGVNS. The CDR3, as DNA: TGTGCCAGCGGAGGGTCGAAGGGTGCGACAACTAATGAAAAACTGTTTTTT. It specifies CASGGSKGATTNEKLFF.

The rearrangement links TRBV5-1 to TRBJ2-7, with 9 bases aligning to TRBD2. After removal of 6 bases from V and 7 bases from J, the junction contained 14 bases not matched to a gene. Germline V gene sequence: CDR1 SGHRS, CDR2 YFSETQ. The CDR3 extends over 15 amino acids. The CDR3: CASTNAGGPVEEQYF. CDR3 coding DNA: TGCGCCAGCACCAATGCGGGGGGGCCGGTGGAAGAGCAGTACTTC.

The chain combines TRBV2 with TRBJ1-2; D is unclear. CDR1 is SNHLY and CDR2 is FYNNEI in the germline V gene. The V and J ends lost 5 bases and 2 bases respectively, with 3 bases between them. There are 11 residues in the CDR3. The CDR3 nucleotides are TGTGCCAGCAGTCGAAACTATGGCTACACCTTC. Protein: CASSRNYGYTF.

The rearrangement uses TRBV12-3 or TRBV12-4 and TRBJ1-2, with D perhaps TRBD1 (5 bases). Trimming left V 10 bases short and J 5 bases short, with 14 bases between. The CDR3 has 12 amino acids. CDR3 sequence: CATDAGGYGYTF. CDR3 sequence (DNA): TGTGCCACCGACGCCGGGGGGTATGGCTACACCTTC.

This sequence joins TRBV6-1 and TRBJ1-6; maybe TRBD1 (6 bases). CDR1 MNHNS and CDR2 SASEGT come from the germline V gene. The CDR3 is 15 residues long. V gave up 3 bases and J gave up 8 bases, with 14 bases separating them. CDR3 sequence: CASSEGGQFYSPLHF. In nucleotides, the CDR3 is TGTGCCAGCAGTGAGGGGGGACAATTCTATTCACCCCTCCACTTT.

This chain connects TRBV5-1 to TRBJ2-7, with 10 bases identical to TRBD2. Germline values: CDR1 SGHRS, CDR2 YFSETQ. This CDR3 spans 16 amino acids. The V gene end was trimmed by 4 bases and the J gene end by 5 bases; junction bases not matched to a gene: 12. The CDR3 spells CASSPNGLAGVDEQYF. The DNA of the CDR3 is TGCGCCAGCAGCCCGAATGGGCTAGCGGGAGTCGACGAGCAGTACTTC.

The chain uses TRBV19 and TRBJ1-2, with 7 bases that match TRBD1. The CDR3 sequence is 15 residues long. V was clipped by 3 bases and J by 4 bases; unmatched bases: 8. Germline loops: CDR1 LNHDA, CDR2 SQIVND (reference sequence). The CDR3 region is CASSIQPRDSYGYTF. The CDR3 nucleotides read TGTGCCAGTAGTATTCAACCCCGGGACAGCTATGGCTACACCTTC.

J is TRBJ2-5 and V is TRBV7-6, with D possibly being TRBD1 (5 bases). Germline values: CDR1 SGHVS, CDR2 FNYEAQ. V was trimmed by 5 bases and J by 1 base, leaving 17 bases between them. The length of the CDR3 is 16 residues. The CDR3 DNA reads as TGTGCCAGCAGCATAACCGCCGGTACAGGCCAAGAGACCCAGTACTTC. As protein: CASSITAGTGQETQYF.